One and the same sample provided the 22 T cell receptor beta chains below, sequenced in a study of T cell repertoires in cytomegalovirus infection. TCRdb reprocessed the reads with MiXCR, giving one entry per CDR3 protein. This sample has 230,000 or so distinct CDR3 sequences, with approximately 40% found just once. These receptors' targets are unknown. Sequences were derived from CD8+ T cells from cultured PBMCs, sampled from culture after CMV antigen stimulation. The receptors originated from a human donor in good health (CMV status not recorded). Some clones in this sample may be carry-over from other donors' samples.

The CDR3 DNA is TGTGCCAGCAGCTCCTCGGGCCCCACGGAGCAGTACTTC. Translating it yields CASSSSGPTEQYF. The gene calls are TRBV7-4 and TRBJ2-7; no clear D gene. V lost 4 bases and J lost 7, with 14 bases in between. The CDR3 loop spans 13 amino acids. CDR1 and CDR2 from the germline V gene are SGHVT and SQSDAQ.

CDR3 region: CASRSGAVNEQYF. The CDR3 DNA sequence: TGTGCCAGCAGGTCGGGGGCAGTCAACGAGCAGTACTTC. This rearrangement joins TRBV27 to TRBJ2-7, with D perhaps TRBD1 or TRBD2 (6 bases each). Germline lookup yields CDR1 MNHEY and CDR2 SMNVEV (reference sequence). Trimming pared 6 bases from V and 5 bases from J, leaving 14 bases between. This CDR3 contains 13 residues.

The chain joins TRBV6-6 to TRBJ2-1; D gene ambiguous. There are 14 residues in the CDR3. The V and J ends lost 6 bases and 5 bases respectively, with 14 bases between them. Germline CDR1 is MNHNY and CDR2 is SVGAGI (reference sequence). This chain's CDR3 is CASSGQIWDNEQFF. The DNA of the CDR3 is TGTGCCAGCAGCGGGCAAATTTGGGACAATGAGCAGTTCTTC.

The J gene is TRBJ2-2, the V gene TRBV28; 12 nucleotides align to TRBD2. The germline V gene has CDR1 MDHEN and CDR2 SYDVKM. V dropped 1 base and J dropped 3; count of bases not matched to a gene: 18. The CDR3 sequence is 22 residues long. Written as DNA, the CDR3 is TGTGCCAGCAGTTTATCTATGCTTCCCCCGGAAAGGACTAGCGGGGACACCGGGGAGCTGTTTTTT. Translated, it gives CASSLSMLPPERTSGDTGELFF.

The chain links TRBV15 to TRBJ2-1, with D possibly TRBD2 on 5 matching bases. This CDR3 has 16 amino acids. CDR1 LNHNV and CDR2 YYDKDF come from the germline V gene (reference sequence). V shed 1 base and J shed 0 bases, with 10 bases lying between them. CDR3 nucleotide sequence: TGTGCCACCAGCAGAGGGGTTCGGGGCTCCTACAATGAGCAGTTCTTC. Translation gives CATSRGVRGSYNEQFF.

The gene calls are TRBV4-2 and TRBJ2-2; 7 positions match TRBD2. The V and J ends lost 4 bases and 4 bases, in that order; junction bases with no gene match: 6. This CDR3 has 15 amino acids. Germline loops: CDR1 LGHNA, CDR2 YNFKEQ. CDR3 DNA sequence: TGTGCCAGCAGCCCCGAAGGGAGGGGCACCGGGGAGCTGTTTTTT. It specifies CASSPEGRGTGELFF.

This clonotype was observed many times. The genes are TRBV4-1 and TRBJ2-1, with D tentatively TRBD1 (6 bases). Germline-derived CDR1 and CDR2 are MGHRA and YSYEKL. CDR3 length: 15 residues. The V and J ends lost 0 bases and 5 bases respectively, with 11 bases between them. As DNA, the CDR3 is TGCGCCAGCAGCCAAGATCCTGGGACACACAATGAGCAGTTCTTC. Protein sequence: CASSQDPGTHNEQFF.

The J gene is TRBJ2-1, the V gene TRBV27; D is possibly TRBD1 (5 bases). This CDR3 is 13 amino acids long. V gave up 7 bases and J gave up 7 bases, with 14 bases separating them. CDR1 and CDR2 from the germline V gene are MNHEY and SMNVEV (reference sequence). This chain's CDR3 is CASTKGPPNEQFF. The CDR3 nucleotides read TGTGCCAGCACTAAGGGGCCACCAAATGAGCAGTTCTTC.

This clonotype was detected a few times. V and J are TRBV3-1 and TRBJ2-1; TRBD2 matches at 15 bases. The germline CDR1 and CDR2 sequences are LGHDT and YNNKEL (reference sequence). The CDR3 has 19 residues. V dropped 1 base and J dropped 8; count of bases not matched to a gene: 12. The CDR3 coding sequence is TGTGCCAGCAGCCAAGCCCTCCCCGGACTAGCGGGGGGGCCCCATGAGCAGTTCTTC. Translating gives CASSQALPGLAGGPHEQFF.

Turning to this clonotype: Mismatch with germline at one junction end may stem from a read error. V and J are TRBV9 and TRBJ2-6; D may match TRBD1 or TRBD2 (5 bases each). The germline V gene encodes CDR1 SGDLS and CDR2 YYNGEE. The CDR3 is 14 residues long. CDR3 sequence (DNA): TGTGCCAGCAGCGTAGGTGTCGGGGCCAACGCCCTGACTTTC. As protein: CASSVGVGANALTF.

In its sample, this clonotype was seen many times. The V gene is TRBV12-3 or TRBV12-4, the J gene TRBJ2-6; 9 positions agree with TRBD1. This CDR3 region has 15 residues. Trimming cost V 7 bases and J 2 bases; bases outside gene matches: 3. The CDR3 protein is CASTGTGPGANVLTF. The CDR3 bases are TGTGCCAGCACCGGGACAGGGCCTGGGGCCAACGTCCTGACTTTC.

This clonotype has a handful of counts. The chain has TRBV28 and TRBJ2-3; 11 positions agree with TRBD2. The length of the CDR3 is 15 residues. V lost 5 bases and J lost 1; bases outside the gene matches: 2. Germline assignment: CDR1 MDHEN and CDR2 SYDVKM. The CDR3 sequence: CASSAGLAGTDTQYF. DNA of the CDR3: TGTGCCAGCAGTGCGGGACTAGCGGGCACAGATACGCAGTATTTT. The full variable domain, with the rest looked up from reference TRBV28 and TRBJ2-3, is DVKVTQSSRYLVKRTGEKVFLECVQDMDHENMFWYRQDPGLGLRLIYFSYDVKMKEKGDIPEGYSVSREKKERFSLILESASTNQTSMYLCASSAGLAGTDTQYFGPGTRLTVL.

The chain joins TRBV7-4 to TRBJ1-5; D is undetermined. Trimming cost V 7 bases and J 1 base, with 20 bases left between them. This CDR3 has 17 residues. Germline CDR1 is SGHVT and CDR2 is SQSDAQ. The CDR3, as DNA: TGTGCCAGCACCCCCCTGTTAATAGGGTTCAGCAATCAGCCCCAGCATTTT. It encodes CASTPLLIGFSNQPQHF.

This sequence joins TRBV29-1 and TRBJ2-1, with 12 bases matching TRBD2. The CDR3 totals 16 residues. Germline V gene lookup returns CDR1 SQVTM and CDR2 ANQGSEA. V lost 4 bases, J lost 0 bases, and 4 bases stayed unmatched. The CDR3 here is CSVGTSGVTSYNEQFF. The CDR3, as DNA: TGCAGCGTTGGGACTAGCGGGGTTACCTCCTACAATGAGCAGTTCTTC.

This rearrangement joins TRBV7-9 to TRBJ1-5; D is uncertain. The CDR3 loop spans 16 amino acids. Germline CDR1 and CDR2: SEHNR and FQNEAQ (reference sequence). Trimming pared 5 bases from V and 0 bases from J, leaving 14 bases between. CDR3 loop: CASSPTPAGSNQPQHF. CDR3 sequence (DNA): TGTGCCAGCAGCCCCACACCCGCAGGTAGCAATCAGCCCCAGCATTTT.

CDR3 loop: CASSNRDRSSGNTIYF. For the CDR3, the DNA is TGTGCCAGCAGCAACCGGGACAGGAGCTCTGGAAACACCATATATTTT. The gene calls are TRBV7-9 and TRBJ1-3; 8 bases match TRBD1. The CDR3 has 16 amino acids. Germline V gives CDR1 SEHNR, CDR2 FQNEAQ (reference sequence). Trimming took 5 bases from V and 0 from J; bases not matched to a gene: 6.

The chain links TRBV6-5 to TRBJ1-1, with a weak D call TRBD1 (5 bases). Trimming removed 0 bases from V and 4 bases from J, with 12 bases in between. The CDR3 has 15 residues. CDR1 and CDR2 (germline): MNHEY, SVGAGI. As DNA, the CDR3 is TGTGCCAGCAGTTACTCGGCAGGGAGTATCACTGAAGCTTTCTTT. The encoded protein is CASSYSAGSITEAFF.

The chain recombines TRBV14 with TRBJ2-3; perhaps D is TRBD1 or TRBD2 (5 bases each). V lost 5 bases to trimming and J lost 13 bases, with 22 bases between them. The CDR3 has 14 residues. Germline V CDR1 and CDR2: SGHDN, FVKESK. The CDR3 sequence is CASSADRWGKTKYF. The CDR3 region has the DNA TGTGCCAGCAGCGCGGACCGTTGGGGGAAGACGAAGTATTTT.

The chain recombines TRBV7-9 with TRBJ1-1, with a tentative D call TRBD1 (5 bases). Germline V lookup: CDR1 SEHNR, CDR2 FQNEAQ (reference sequence). V was trimmed by 5 bases and J by 5 bases, leaving 15 bases between them. The CDR3 totals 14 residues. Here the CDR3 reads CASSPMGVDTEAFF. The CDR3 DNA follows: TGTGCCAGCAGCCCAATGGGGGTGGATACTGAAGCTTTCTTT.

CDR3 protein: CASNLGNRGEAFF. Written as DNA, the CDR3 is TGTGCCAGTAACCTGGGGAACAGGGGAGAAGCTTTCTTT. V is TRBV7-8 and J is TRBJ1-1; TRBD1 matches at 7 bases. Trimming removed 9 bases from V and 8 bases from J; junction bases left unmatched: 12. CDR1 and CDR2 from the germline V gene are SGHVS and FQNEAQ. This CDR3 contains 13 residues.

The genes are TRBV6-6 and TRBJ1-4; no firm D call. This CDR3 has 15 residues. Germline assignment: CDR1 MNHNY and CDR2 SVGAGI (reference sequence). Trimming pared 6 bases from V and 3 bases from J, leaving 14 bases between. CDR3 sequence reads: CASRDGRISNEKLFF. As DNA, the CDR3 is TGTGCCAGCAGGGACGGAAGGATATCTAATGAAAAACTGTTTTTT.

The chain couples TRBV7-4 to TRBJ1-1; D is unresolved. Germline V gives CDR1 SGHVT, CDR2 SQSDAQ. Trimming left V 1 base short and J 1 base short, with 7 bases between. CDR3 size: 14 residues. CDR3 DNA: TGTGCCAGCAGCTTAGTGGACCAGAACACTGAAGCTTTCTTT. Translation gives CASSLVDQNTEAFF.